This TCR beta chain originates from a study of blood T cell repertoires in COVID-19. Overall study: The United States, Italy and Spain were the sources of the acute and convalescent COVID-19 samples. Nucleic acid was either cDNA or gDNA, and it came from T cells, B-cell-depleted T cells, or PBMCs.

For this clone: Sequence at one end of the junction differs from germline and may be a read error.

In the original processing: Amplifying reference gene primers gave estimates of nucleated cell counts. Some clones are missing from TCRdb's copy, which holds only in-frame ones; the method was immunoSEQ multiplex PCR. The DNA was the basis for D and trimming; V, J and clone size are from that table. The top ten clones hold around 2.5% of a sample with about 74,000 clones, about 88% of them seen once. Germline values: CDR1 SGHTA, CDR2 FQGTGA. This CDR3 comprises 14 residues. Specimen: peripheral blood. This TCR came from a man in his 70s with active or convalescent COVID-19. The chain combines TRBV7-3 with TRBJ2-1; TRBD1 might be the D (7 bases). The DNA of the CDR3 is TGTGCCAGCAGCTTAGCCCCGACGCAGGGGGGCCTGGTCTTC. Its translation: CASSLAPTQGGLVF.